A selection of T cell receptor beta chains follows, all from one sample in a study of PD-1 blockade in classical Hodgkin lymphoma. The protocol was immunoSEQ multiplex PCR, while the TCRdb copy is restricted to in-frame clones and leaves out a portion. The data hold 50,000 to 85,000 clones, with 60% to 80% observed a single time. The material sequenced was peripheral blood mononuclear cells (PBMCs), taken before the second cycle of nivolumab. These receptors all stem from a human donor with classical Hodgkin lymphoma. Each CDR3 is given with its conserved first and last residue. The D gene is left open where the match is weak. Some rows have no size entry. The others give once, few or many, or a class for an expanded clone.

j_gene: TRBJ1-5
abundance: .
v_gene: TRBV9
d_gene: .
CDR3aa: CASSVGGESNQPQHF
CDR3nt: TGTGCCAGCAGCGTAGGAGGGGAAAGCAATCAGCCCCAGCATTTT

j_gene: TRBJ2-6
abundance: once
v_gene: TRBV7-9
d_gene: .
CDR3aa: CASSFGHSGANVLTF
CDR3nt: TGTGCCAGCAGCTTTGGGCACTCTGGGGCCAACGTCCTGACTTTC

j_gene: TRBJ2-1
abundance: .
v_gene: TRBV5-1
d_gene: TRBD2
CDR3aa: CASSLYLLAGGVGNEQFF
CDR3nt: TGCGCCAGCAGCTTGTATCTCCTAGCGGGAGGGGTTGGTAATGAGCAGTTCTTC

j_gene: TRBJ1-4
abundance: .
v_gene: TRBV9
d_gene: .
CDR3aa: CASSQTVTNEKLFF
CDR3nt: TGTGCCAGCAGCCAGACGGTAACTAATGAAAAACTGTTTTTT

j_gene: TRBJ2-7
abundance: once
v_gene: TRBV4-1
d_gene: TRBD2
CDR3aa: CASSDVAMGLASGEQYF
CDR3nt: TGCGCCAGCAGCGATGTCGCCATGGGACTAGCGTCTGGCGAGCAGTACTTC

j_gene: TRBJ2-1
abundance: .
v_gene: TRBV5-1
d_gene: TRBD2
CDR3aa: CASSSGTSGYNEQFF
CDR3nt: TGCGCCAGCAGCTCCGGGACTAGCGGATACAATGAGCAGTTCTTC

j_gene: TRBJ2-7
abundance: .
v_gene: TRBV5-1
d_gene: TRBD1
CDR3aa: CASSSWDRARGDEQYF
CDR3nt: TGCGCCAGCAGCTCATGGGACAGGGCTCGGGGGGACGAGCAGTACTTC

j_gene: TRBJ2-1
abundance: .
v_gene: TRBV6-5
d_gene: .
CDR3aa: CASSSGLTHEQFF
CDR3nt: TGTGCCAGCAGTTCCGGGCTTACACATGAGCAGTTCTTC

j_gene: TRBJ2-1
abundance: .
v_gene: TRBV7-8
d_gene: TRBD1
CDR3aa: CASRSDRDRGRNEQFF
CDR3nt: TGTGCCAGCAGGTCGGACCGGGACAGGGGGCGGAATGAGCAGTTCTTC

j_gene: TRBJ2-3
abundance: .
v_gene: TRBV15
d_gene: .
CDR3aa: CATSRDYTDTQYF
CDR3nt: TGTGCCACCAGCAGAGATTACACAGATACGCAGTATTTT

j_gene: TRBJ2-7
abundance: .
v_gene: TRBV5-1
d_gene: .
CDR3aa: CASSWTPSSYEQYF
CDR3nt: TGCGCCAGCAGCTGGACTCCTAGCTCCTACGAGCAGTACTTC

j_gene: TRBJ1-4
abundance: .
v_gene: TRBV5-1
d_gene: .
CDR3aa: CASSLERGSNEKLFF
CDR3nt: TGCGCCAGCAGCTTGGAACGGGGCAGTAATGAAAAACTGTTTTTT

j_gene: TRBJ1-1
abundance: .
v_gene: TRBV7-2
d_gene: .
CDR3aa: CASSLEASLEAFF
CDR3nt: TGTGCCAGCAGCTTAGAAGCGTCCCTAGAAGCTTTCTTT

j_gene: TRBJ1-2
abundance: .
v_gene: TRBV11-2
d_gene: TRBD1
CDR3aa: CASSLTEGASFNYGYTF
CDR3nt: TGTGCCAGCAGCTTAACGGAGGGGGCGTCTTTTAACTATGGCTACACCTTC

j_gene: TRBJ2-3
abundance: .
v_gene: TRBV10-3
d_gene: TRBD1
CDR3aa: CAIRRTGGTSTDTQYF
CDR3nt: TGTGCCATCCGTCGAACAGGGGGGACTAGCACAGATACGCAGTATTTT

j_gene: TRBJ1-3
abundance: .
v_gene: TRBV7-6
d_gene: TRBD1
CDR3aa: CASSFTGGGGNTIYF
CDR3nt: TGTGCCAGCAGCTTTACAGGGGGTGGTGGAAACACCATATATTTT

j_gene: TRBJ2-1
abundance: .
v_gene: TRBV27
d_gene: .
CDR3aa: CASSPGTNEQFF
CDR3nt: TGTGCCAGCAGTCCCGGGACAAATGAGCAGTTCTTC

j_gene: TRBJ2-5
abundance: once
v_gene: TRBV5-1
d_gene: .
CDR3aa: CASSLSGGEETQYF
CDR3nt: TGCGCCAGCAGCTTGTCGGGCGGGGAAGAGACCCAGTACTTC

j_gene: TRBJ1-1
abundance: few
v_gene: TRBV6-5
d_gene: TRBD1
CDR3aa: CASSSPGQGMNTEAFF
CDR3nt: TGTGCCAGCAGTTCCCCGGGACAGGGGATGAACACTGAAGCTTTCTTT

j_gene: TRBJ2-5
abundance: .
v_gene: TRBV5-8
d_gene: .
CDR3aa: CASSWRRVRETQYF
CDR3nt: TGTGCCAGCAGCTGGAGGCGGGTGAGAGAGACCCAGTACTTC

j_gene: TRBJ2-7
abundance: few
v_gene: TRBV29-1
d_gene: TRBD1
CDR3aa: CSVEGQGRNEQYF
CDR3nt: TGCAGCGTTGAAGGACAGGGGCGGAACGAGCAGTACTTC

j_gene: TRBJ2-3
abundance: .
v_gene: TRBV15
d_gene: .
CDR3aa: CATSRDSELGVGDTQYF
CDR3nt: TGTGCCACCAGCAGAGACAGTGAGCTTGGAGTTGGAGATACGCAGTATTTT

j_gene: TRBJ1-2
abundance: .
v_gene: TRBV5-6
d_gene: .
CDR3aa: CASKPVGGGGGYTF
CDR3nt: TGTGCCTCAAAGCCGGTCGGCGGGGGCGGTGGCTACACCTTC

j_gene: TRBJ1-2
abundance: few
v_gene: TRBV7-9
d_gene: .
CDR3aa: CASSLGVRGYTF
CDR3nt: TGTGCCAGCAGCTTAGGAGTTAGGGGCTACACCTTC

j_gene: TRBJ2-3
abundance: .
v_gene: TRBV2
d_gene: .
CDR3aa: CASSEASVTDTQYF
CDR3nt: TGTGCCAGCAGTGAGGCTAGCGTTACAGATACGCAGTATTTT

j_gene: TRBJ1-2
abundance: .
v_gene: TRBV29-1
d_gene: TRBD1
CDR3aa: CSVFETGRTGYTF
CDR3nt: TGCAGCGTTTTCGAGACAGGGAGAACGGGCTACACCTTC

j_gene: TRBJ2-5
abundance: many
v_gene: TRBV2
d_gene: .
CDR3aa: CASSDGDGQETQYF
CDR3nt: TGTGCCAGCAGTGACGGGGACGGTCAAGAGACCCAGTACTTC

j_gene: TRBJ1-1
abundance: .
v_gene: TRBV29-1
d_gene: TRBD1
CDR3aa: CSGIGQGNTEAFF
CDR3nt: TGCAGCGGGATCGGACAGGGAAACACTGAAGCTTTCTTT

j_gene: TRBJ1-3
abundance: few
v_gene: TRBV9
d_gene: TRBD1
CDR3aa: CASSPRGGTGSTGNTIYF
CDR3nt: TGTGCCAGCAGCCCCAGAGGAGGGACAGGGTCGACTGGAAACACCATATATTTT

j_gene: TRBJ1-2
abundance: .
v_gene: TRBV19
d_gene: TRBD1
CDR3aa: CAAGQGRNYGYTF
CDR3nt: TGTGCCGCCGGACAGGGAAGGAACTATGGCTACACCTTC

j_gene: TRBJ2-3
abundance: .
v_gene: TRBV9
d_gene: .
CDR3aa: CASSVQATGDTQYF
CDR3nt: TGTGCCAGCAGCGTACAGGCCACCGGAGATACGCAGTATTTT

j_gene: TRBJ1-5
abundance: .
v_gene: TRBV18
d_gene: .
CDR3aa: CASSPIGYSNQPQHF
CDR3nt: TGTGCCAGCTCACCAATAGGATATAGCAATCAGCCCCAGCATTTT

j_gene: TRBJ2-2
abundance: once
v_gene: TRBV2
d_gene: TRBD2
CDR3aa: CASSVWGSGASGTGELFF
CDR3nt: TGTGCCAGCAGTGTTTGGGGTAGCGGGGCTTCGGGGACCGGGGAGCTGTTTTTT

j_gene: TRBJ2-1
abundance: .
v_gene: TRBV5-1
d_gene: TRBD1
CDR3aa: CASSLGGTGVMNEQFF
CDR3nt: TGCGCCAGCAGCTTGGGTGGGACAGGGGTTATGAATGAGCAGTTCTTC

j_gene: TRBJ1-2
abundance: .
v_gene: TRBV25-1
d_gene: TRBD1
CDR3aa: CASSEWTGGFYGYTF
CDR3nt: TGTGCCAGCAGTGAATGGACAGGGGGATTCTATGGCTACACCTTC

j_gene: TRBJ2-2
abundance: .
v_gene: TRBV5-4
d_gene: TRBD1
CDR3aa: CASTSHRDRVDTGELFF
CDR3nt: TGTGCCAGCACCTCGCACCGGGACAGGGTAGATACCGGGGAGCTGTTTTTT

j_gene: TRBJ1-2
abundance: few
v_gene: TRBV7-9
d_gene: TRBD1
CDR3aa: CASSAGGGAYGYTF
CDR3nt: TGTGCCAGCAGCGCAGGGGGGGGCGCGTATGGCTACACCTTC

j_gene: TRBJ1-5
abundance: .
v_gene: TRBV7-2
d_gene: .
CDR3aa: CASSSWGQPQHF
CDR3nt: TGTGCCAGCAGCTCCTGGGGCCAGCCCCAGCATTTT

j_gene: TRBJ2-7
abundance: .
v_gene: TRBV4-2
d_gene: .
CDR3aa: CASSQEALLYEQYF
CDR3nt: TGTGCCAGCAGCCAAGAGGCGCTTCTCTACGAGCAGTACTTC

j_gene: TRBJ1-2
abundance: .
v_gene: TRBV19
d_gene: .
CDR3aa: CASNPGLLYAGYTF
CDR3nt: TGTGCCAGTAACCCGGGACTCCTATACGCTGGCTACACCTTC

j_gene: TRBJ2-2
abundance: .
v_gene: TRBV2
d_gene: TRBD2
CDR3aa: CASTAPGLAGVFGGELFF
CDR3nt: TGTGCCAGCACCGCCCCGGGACTAGCGGGGGTTTTTGGCGGGGAGCTGTTTTTT

j_gene: TRBJ2-7
abundance: .
v_gene: TRBV14
d_gene: TRBD1
CDR3aa: CASSHRTGQGPYEQYF
CDR3nt: TGTGCCAGCAGCCATCGAACGGGACAGGGACCCTACGAGCAGTACTTC

j_gene: TRBJ1-6
abundance: medium-sized
v_gene: TRBV6-5
d_gene: .
CDR3aa: CASRPDSRSNSPLHF
CDR3nt: TGTGCCAGCAGGCCGGACAGCCGGTCTAATTCACCCCTCCACTTT

j_gene: TRBJ2-3
abundance: .
v_gene: TRBV9
d_gene: TRBD2
CDR3aa: CASSVTIAGGDTAQYF
CDR3nt: TGTGCCAGCAGCGTTACCATAGCGGGGGGCGACACAGCGCAGTATTTT

j_gene: TRBJ1-1
abundance: .
v_gene: TRBV5-6
d_gene: TRBD1
CDR3aa: CASSMRTGNTEAFF
CDR3nt: TGTGCCAGCAGCATGCGGACAGGGAACACTGAAGCTTTCTTT

j_gene: TRBJ2-1
abundance: .
v_gene: TRBV4-1
d_gene: .
CDR3aa: CASSMGNQDNEQFF
CDR3nt: TGCGCCAGCAGTATGGGGAACCAAGACAATGAGCAGTTCTTC

j_gene: TRBJ2-3
abundance: .
v_gene: TRBV13
d_gene: TRBD2
CDR3aa: CASSSARLAGGPGLTDTQYF
CDR3nt: TGTGCCAGCAGCTCCGCGAGGCTAGCGGGGGGCCCCGGACTCACAGATACGCAGTATTTT

j_gene: TRBJ2-5
abundance: .
v_gene: TRBV2
d_gene: .
CDR3aa: CASSPYGGHGETQYF
CDR3nt: TGTGCCAGCAGTCCCTACGGGGGGCACGGGGAGACCCAGTACTTC

j_gene: TRBJ1-2
abundance: once
v_gene: TRBV21-1
d_gene: .
CDR3aa: CASSKGVRGLGQLNYGYTF
CDR3nt: TGTGCCAGCAGCAAAGGAGTGCGGGGGCTAGGCCAACTTAACTATGGCTACACCTTC